These 24 T cell receptor beta chains were all obtained from the same sample, sequenced in a study of T cell responses to AZD1222 COVID-19 vaccine. The repertoire was sequenced with immunoSEQ multiplex PCR; TCRdb's copy has only in-frame clones and lacks some. The sample has approximately 100,000 clones, approximately 91% seen once. The sequencing here drew on peripheral blood, taken on day 0 of MenACWY control vaccination. Receptors originate from an adult in good health.

V gene TRBV27 combines with J gene TRBJ2-7; a possible D gene is TRBD2 (5 bases). V lost 4 bases and J 3 bases, leaving 28 bases between the germline ends. Per germline, CDR1 MNHEY and CDR2 SMNVEV (reference sequence). The CDR3 is made up of 19 amino acids. The CDR3 is CASSSPARIRGSSIYEQYF. For the CDR3, the DNA is TGTGCCAGCAGTTCACCCGCCAGAATCCGGGGATCGTCTATCTACGAGCAGTACTTC.

This chain links TRBV6-2 or TRBV6-3 with TRBJ1-1; D is ambiguous. Looked up from germline, CDR1 is MNHEY and CDR2 is SVGEGT. Between the trimmed V and J ends, which lost 6 bases and 1 base, there was a span of 9 bases. The CDR3 is 13 amino acids. CDR3 residues: CASSPGENTEAFF. The CDR3 DNA reads TGTGCCAGCAGCCCAGGTGAGAACACTGAAGCTTTCTTT.

This chain links TRBV6-5 with TRBJ2-7; a weak D match, TRBD1 (6 bases). The CDR3 totals 12 residues. V was trimmed by 5 bases and J by 4 bases, leaving 9 bases between them. Looked up from germline, CDR1 is MNHEY and CDR2 is SVGAGI. The DNA for the CDR3 is TGTGCCAGCAGTAGGACAGCTTACGAGCAGTACTTC. The encoded protein is CASSRTAYEQYF.

This clone has more than one count but fewer than ten. The sample carries other DNA sequences with the same CDR3. This rearrangement joins TRBV14 to TRBJ1-2; D is possibly TRBD1 (6 bases). The CDR3 has 13 amino acids. V lost 4 bases to trimming and J lost 3 bases, with 9 bases between them. Germline CDR1 reads SGHDN; CDR2 reads FVKESK. The CDR3 DNA is TGTGCCAGCAGCCCACAGGGTTACTATGGCTACACCTTC. It is translated as CASSPQGYYGYTF.

This sequence joins TRBV28 and TRBJ1-1; a possible D gene is TRBD1 (6 bases). In germline, CDR1 is MDHEN, CDR2 SYDVKM. The V end lost 5 bases, the J end lost 11 bases, and 12 bases lay between the germline ends. The CDR3 runs to 11 residues. In DNA, the CDR3 is TGTGCCAGCAGTCCCGGGGGGCGGGCTTTCTTT. Residues: CASSPGGRAFF.

The chain links TRBV25-1 to TRBJ2-2, with D maybe TRBD1 (6 bases). V lost 4 bases, J lost 4 bases, and 16 bases lay in between. CDR1 and CDR2 from the germline V gene are MGHDK and SYGVNS. This CDR3 spans 16 amino acids. CDR3 region: CASSAPGHSATGELFF. The CDR3 DNA is TGTGCCAGCAGTGCACCGGGACACAGCGCCACCGGGGAGCTGTTTTTT.

This clone was recorded only once. The gene calls are TRBV11-3 and TRBJ1-1, with D uncertain. V lost 1 base and J lost 0, with 6 bases in between. The CDR3 contains 14 residues. Germline CDR1 SGHNT, CDR2 YENEEA. The CDR3 coding sequence is TGTGCCAGCAGCTTAGGGCCAGTGAACACTGAAGCTTTCTTT. The encoded protein is CASSLGPVNTEAFF.

The CDR3 DNA follows: TGTGCCAGCAGTAAACAGGGAAACAATGAGCAGTTCTTC. This gives the protein CASSKQGNNEQFF. This sequence joins TRBV28 and TRBJ2-1; perhaps TRBD1 as D (6 bases). V lost 5 bases, J lost 5 bases, and 10 bases lay in between. The length of the CDR3 is 13 residues. CDR1 is MDHEN and CDR2 is SYDVKM in the germline V gene. The entire variable domain, with the rest obtained from reference TRBV28 and TRBJ2-1, is as follows: DVKVTQSSRYLVKRTGEKVFLECVQDMDHENMFWYRQDPGLGLRLIYFSYDVKMKEKGDIPEGYSVSREKKERFSLILESASTNQTSMYLCASSKQGNNEQFFGPGTRLTVL.

V gene TRBV28 combines with J gene TRBJ1-5, with D uncertain. Germline values: CDR1 MDHEN, CDR2 SYDVKM. Trimming removed 5 bases at V and 0 bases at J, with 11 bases between. The CDR3 runs 15 residues. CDR3 sequence reads: CASSGVWDSNQPQHF. In DNA, the CDR3 is TGTGCCAGCAGTGGGGTTTGGGATAGCAATCAGCCCCAGCATTTT.

The chain carries TRBV2 and TRBJ1-5, with unresolved D. Germline V gene data show CDR1 as SNHLY and CDR2 as FYNNEI. CDR3 length equals 14 residues. V gave up 0 bases and J gave up 7 bases, with 10 bases separating them. CDR3 bases: TGTGCCAGCAGTGAAGCGCTTAGGGTACAGCCCCAGCATTTT. Protein: CASSEALRVQPQHF.

The V and J genes are TRBV6-6 and TRBJ2-1; no clear D. The CDR3 is 15 residues long. Trimming cost V 6 bases and J 0 bases, with 12 bases left between them. The germline V gene encodes CDR1 MNHNY and CDR2 SVGAGI (reference sequence). The CDR3: CASSHRIPSYNEQFF. The DNA of the CDR3 is TGTGCCAGCAGCCACCGAATCCCCTCCTACAATGAGCAGTTCTTC.

The chain employs TRBV7-3 and TRBJ1-1; maybe TRBD1 (5 bases). Germline V gene lookup returns CDR1 SGHTA and CDR2 FQGTGA. The ends were cut back, 5 bases at V and 7 bases at J, with 14 bases in the middle. CDR3 length: 13 amino acids. The CDR3 spells CASSAAGGGEAFF. Here the CDR3 DNA reads TGTGCCAGCAGCGCAGCGGGGGGAGGTGAAGCTTTCTTT.

The chain joins TRBV27 to TRBJ1-5; TRBD1 is a possible D gene (5 bases). Trimming removed 5 bases at V and 1 base at J, with 15 bases between. The CDR3 runs to 16 residues. The germline V gene encodes CDR1 MNHEY and CDR2 SMNVEV (reference sequence). The CDR3 nucleotides read TGTGCCAGCAGTCCGGCGGGGGGTGGAAGCAATCAGCCCCAGCATTTT. It is translated as CASSPAGGGSNQPQHF.

This clone was found once. The chain recombines TRBV9 with TRBJ2-1; D may be TRBD1 (6 bases). CDR3 length: 15 amino acids. Trimming stripped 4 bases from V and 15 bases from J, with 26 bases between. CDR1 is SGDLS and CDR2 is YYNGEE in the germline V gene. Here the CDR3 DNA reads TGTGCCAGCAGCACCTCAACAGGGTACCCTTCTAGGTTGTTCTTC. Its protein is CASSTSTGYPSRLFF.

This chain joins TRBV19 and TRBJ1-2; 7 bases agree with TRBD1. V dropped 9 bases and J dropped 3; count of bases not matched to a gene: 13. The CDR3 covers 15 residues. The germline V gene encodes CDR1 LNHDA and CDR2 SQIVND (reference sequence). CDR3 nucleotides: TGTGCCAGCAAGGACAGGACTCTGGGGGACTATGGCTACACCTTC. Its protein product is CASKDRTLGDYGYTF.

The chain links TRBV4-1 to TRBJ2-1; D is perhaps TRBD2 (6 bases). CDR1 is MGHRA and CDR2 is YSYEKL in the germline V gene. The CDR3 spans 18 residues. The V end was cut by 1 base, the J end by 0 bases, with 16 bases between. The CDR3 loop reads CASSQGEAYGSSYNEQFF. CDR3 nucleotides: TGCGCCAGCAGCCAAGGGGAGGCTTATGGTAGCTCCTACAATGAGCAGTTCTTC.

There are a few counts of this clone. V is TRBV2 and J is TRBJ2-7; possibly TRBD2 for D (5 bases). V shed 4 bases and J shed 3 bases, with 13 bases lying between them. The CDR3 covers 14 residues. CDR1 is SNHLY and CDR2 is FYNNEI in the germline V gene. CDR3 protein: CASSAEGKGYEQYF. CDR3 DNA sequence: TGTGCCAGCAGTGCAGAGGGTAAGGGCTACGAGCAGTACTTC.

The gene calls are TRBV4-1 and TRBJ2-1; D tentatively fits TRBD1 or TRBD2 (6 bases each). CDR3 length: 15 amino acids. Looked up from germline, CDR1 is MGHRA and CDR2 is YSYEKL. V was trimmed by 2 bases and J by 8 bases, leaving 16 bases between them. CDR3 protein: CASSQHEGGRDEQFF. CDR3 DNA sequence: TGCGCCAGCAGCCAACATGAGGGGGGCCGCGATGAGCAGTTCTTC.

V and J are TRBV12-3 or TRBV12-4 and TRBJ2-6; weak D call: TRBD1 (6 bases). This CDR3 has 13 residues. Trimming pared 11 bases from V and 2 bases from J, leaving 10 bases between. The CDR3 coding sequence is TGTGCCGGATCAGGGGCTGGGGCCAACGTCCTGACTTTC. This sequence encodes CAGSGAGANVLTF.

V usage is TRBV5-1 and J usage is TRBJ1-1, with D possibly TRBD1 on 5 matching bases. Trimming took off 4 bases at V and 3 bases at J, with 13 bases between the two ends. Germline CDR1 and CDR2: SGHRS and YFSETQ. The CDR3 loop spans 14 amino acids. CDR3 nucleotides: TGCGCCAGCAGCACCAGGGTCGGGGACACTGAAGCTTTCTTT. Translating it yields CASSTRVGDTEAFF.

This clone was picked up one time. The J gene is TRBJ1-5, the V gene TRBV4-1; D remains unclear. The CDR3 runs to 13 residues. The V and J ends lost 0 bases and 9 bases respectively, with 9 bases between them. Germline CDR1 MGHRA, CDR2 YSYEKL. CDR3 sequence reads: CASSQDLGWPQHF. CDR3 nucleotide sequence: TGCGCCAGCAGCCAAGATCTGGGGTGGCCCCAGCATTTT.

This clone was observed a few times. Germline and junction disagree at one end, which may indicate a read error. V is TRBV11-2 and J is TRBJ2-1; 10 positions match TRBD2. The CDR3 sequence is 15 residues long. Germline values: CDR1 SGHAT, CDR2 FQNNGV. In DNA, the CDR3 is TGTGCCAGCAGTTTAGCGGGAGGTAGATACAATGAGCAGTTCTTC. Translated: CASSLAGGRYNEQFF.

CDR3 residues: CASSLRSGTGVGSPLHF. The CDR3 region has the DNA TGTGCCAGCAGCTTAAGGTCGGGGACAGGGGTGGGATCACCCCTCCACTTT. The J gene is TRBJ1-6, the V gene TRBV7-6, with 10 bases aligning to TRBD1. V lost 2 bases to trimming and J lost 10 bases; unmatched junction nucleotides: 11. The CDR3 covers 17 residues. Germline CDR1 SGHVS, CDR2 FNYEAQ.

This clone was recorded once. This chain connects TRBV7-2 to TRBJ1-1; possible D gene TRBD1, 6 bases. V was trimmed by 5 bases and J by 3 bases, leaving 13 bases between them. CDR3 length: 14 residues. CDR1 and CDR2 (germline): SGHTA, FQGNSA. The CDR3: CASSPPTGYTEAFF. The CDR3 region has the DNA TGTGCCAGCAGCCCTCCTACAGGGTACACTGAAGCTTTCTTT.